This T cell receptor beta chain derives from a study of shared clonotypes between healthy human individuals. Replicate sorted-subset PCRs were loaded with 150 to 250 ng DNA, 30,000 to 35,000 T cell genomes. The repertoire was sequenced with immunoSEQ multiplex PCR; TCRdb's copy has only in-frame clones and lacks some. The data hold some 580,000 clones, with around 97% observed a single time. Germline CDR1 SGHRS, CDR2 YFSETQ. The CDR3 totals 16 residues. V lost 0 bases and J 4 bases, leaving 16 bases between the germline ends. The chain employs TRBV5-1 and TRBJ2-5, with D perhaps TRBD2 (6 bases). Source material: naive CD4+ T cells sorted from blood. Subset indicated: CD45RA+ positively selected. The source of this sequence is a woman aged 25 to 39 in good health. CDR3 DNA sequence: TGCGCCAGCAGCTTGGTCTCGGTAGCGGTCTTAGAGACCCAGTACTTC. It specifies CASSLVSVAVLETQYF.